Shown below are 10 T cell receptor beta chains from a single sample sequenced in a study of CD8 T cells in Susac syndrome. Reverse transcription of 0.5 to 1 ug RNA was performed with random hexamers. TCRdb reanalysed the immunoSEQ multiplex PCR reads using MiXCR and keeps one entry per CDR3 protein. The sample records over 70,000 distinct CDR3 sequences, approximately 96% being singletons. Input material: CD8+ T cells from PBMCs. The receptors come from a human donor with Susac syndrome.

The gene calls are TRBV14 and TRBJ2-1, with 9 nucleotides matching TRBD2. Germline values: CDR1 SGHDN, CDR2 FVKESK. The V and J ends lost 0 bases and 4 bases, in that order; junction bases with no gene match: 7. CDR3 size: 17 residues. Written as DNA, the CDR3 is TGTGCCAGCAGCCAAGATTTTTCTAGCGGGGTATACAATGAGCAGTTCTTC. Translation gives CASSQDFSSGVYNEQFF. Supplemented by reference TRBV14 and TRBJ2-1, the full variable domain reads EAGVTQFPSHSVIEKGQTVTLRCDPISGHDNLYWYRRVMGKEIKFLLHFVKESKQDESGMPNNRFLAERTGGTYSTLKVQPAELEDSGVYFCASSQDFSSGVYNEQFFGPGTRLTVL.

This sequence joins TRBV12-3 or TRBV12-4 and TRBJ2-5, with TRBD1 matching over 9 bases. J lost 3 bases, V lost 4 bases, and 3 bases had no gene match. This CDR3 has 14 amino acids. Here the CDR3 reads CASSSWDREETQYF. As DNA, the CDR3 is TGTGCCAGCAGTTCGTGGGACAGGGAAGAGACCCAGTACTTC.

This sequence joins TRBV20-1 and TRBJ2-3; 7 bases are a match to TRBD2. The J segment lost 6 bases and the V segment lost 0 bases, leaving 18 bases of the junction unmatched. Germline CDR1 is DFQATT and CDR2 is SNEGSKA (reference sequence). The CDR3 spans 18 residues. This chain's CDR3 is CSARDGAGAAGPTDTQYF. CDR3 nucleotide sequence: TGCAGTGCTAGAGATGGGGCCGGGGCAGCGGGACCGACGGATACGCAGTATTTT.

In this sample, this clonotype turned up once. The rearrangement links TRBV20-1 to TRBJ2-7, with 7 bases fitting TRBD2. Germline V gives CDR1 DFQATT, CDR2 SNEGSKA (reference sequence). Trimming removed 0 bases from V and 7 bases from J; junction bases left unmatched: 12. This CDR3 is 15 amino acids long. CDR3 DNA sequence: TGCAGTGCTAGAGATGTAGAGGGAGTGGGAGGGGAGCAGTACTTC. Translating gives CSARDVEGVGGEQYF.

The rearrangement joins TRBV4-3 to TRBJ2-3; D is perhaps TRBD2 (6 bases). Per the germline V gene, CDR1 is LGHNA and CDR2 is YSLEER. V was pared by 3 bases and J by 0 bases, with 10 bases between. This CDR3 spans 15 amino acids. The DNA of the CDR3 is TGCGCCAGCAGCCAGACGGGGGTGAGCACAGATACGCAGTATTTT. Amino acid sequence: CASSQTGVSTDTQYF.

Here the CDR3 DNA reads TGTGCCAGCAGTGACGATGAGCAGTTCTTC. As protein: CASSDDEQFF. The gene calls are TRBV12-3 or TRBV12-4 and TRBJ2-1; the D is unclear. The CDR3 is 10 amino acids. V lost 5 bases and J lost 8, with 4 bases in between.

The chain employs TRBV29-1 and TRBJ2-2; D is perhaps TRBD1 (6 bases). With 1 base removed from V and 4 bases from J, the gap between germline ends came to 10 bases. Germline values: CDR1 SQVTM, CDR2 ANQGSEA. The CDR3 spans 14 residues. CDR3 region: CSVEASGATGELFF. For the CDR3, the DNA is TGCAGCGTTGAAGCCTCAGGGGCCACCGGGGAGCTGTTTTTT.

V and J are TRBV30 and TRBJ2-7; D gene unclear. Germline lookup yields CDR1 GTSNPN and CDR2 SVGIG (reference sequence). CDR3 length: 15 amino acids. Trimming left V 2 bases short and J 4 bases short, with 18 bases between. CDR3 sequence reads: CAWSTPQTRTYEQYF. The CDR3, as DNA: TGTGCCTGGAGTACCCCCCAGACCAGAACTTACGAGCAGTACTTC.

V gene TRBV7-2 combines with J gene TRBJ1-6; no definite D call. V lost 0 bases to trimming and J lost 13 bases, with 10 bases between them. The germline V gene encodes CDR1 SGHTA and CDR2 FQGNSA. There are 13 residues in the CDR3. The CDR3 region is CASSLAPADPLHF. The DNA of the CDR3 is TGTGCCAGCAGCTTAGCTCCCGCTGATCCCCTCCACTTT. Full variable domain (missing parts from reference TRBV7-2 and TRBJ1-6): GAGVSQSPSNKVTEKGKDVELRCDPISGHTALYWYRQSLGQGLEFLIYFQGNSAPDKSGLPSDRFSAERTGGSVSTLTIQRTQQEDSAVYLCASSLAPADPLHFGNGTRLTVT.

The V and J genes are TRBV4-1 and TRBJ2-3, with 15 bases matching TRBD2. The CDR3 runs to 16 residues. CDR1 is MGHRA and CDR2 is YSYEKL in the germline V gene. V lost 3 bases and J lost 3; bases outside the gene matches: 1. CDR3: CASSQGLAGGTDTQYF. In DNA form, the CDR3 reads TGCGCCAGCAGCCAGGGACTAGCGGGGGGAACAGATACGCAGTATTTT.